This record concerns one T cell receptor (beta chain) sequence. The sample is drawn from a study of blood T cell repertoires in COVID-19. TCRdb keeps only in-frame clones here, not all; method: immunoSEQ multiplex PCR. The sample lists 59,000 or so clones, approximately 91% occurring once. Per germline, CDR1 SGHNT and CDR2 YYREEE (reference sequence). The CDR3 runs to 14 residues. The V segment lost 4 bases and the J segment 5 bases; nucleotides outside the gene matches: 7. Sample: peripheral blood. The chain carries TRBV5-4 and TRBJ1-2; 8 bases fit TRBD1. The origin of this receptor is a human donor in a cohort sampled during active COVID-19. The CDR3 sequence is CASSRDRHTYGYTF. The CDR3 region has the DNA TGTGCCAGCAGCCGGGACAGGCATACGTATGGCTACACCTTC.